Described below is a single T cell receptor (beta chain) sequence and its context. The antigen remains undetermined. The PCR used 60 Vbeta and 13 Jbeta primers. Sequencing was performed with immunoSEQ multiplex PCR; in TCRdb, only in-frame clones are kept and a portion is missing. The sample has about 110,000 clones; around 75% are singletons. Those who donated were healthy bone marrow donors. This sample was included in a study of cytomegalovirus exposure and HLA in healthy donors. Study-level information: Out of 398 genotyped donors, less than 90% belonged to the Caucasian-associated ancestry cluster. General study findings and limits: In vitro confirmation showed three CMV-associated chains to be CMV antigen specific.

The CDR3 covers 15 residues. V gave up 5 bases and J gave up 5 bases; unmatched junction bases: 6. Per germline, CDR1 SEHNR and CDR2 FQNEAQ (reference sequence). Sequenced material: PBMCs. The chain joins TRBV7-9 to TRBJ1-6; TRBD1 aligns across 7 bases. The TCR originated in a male donor in good health and CMV-seropositive. CDR3 sequence reads: CASSPRQGDNSPLHF. The DNA of the CDR3 is TGTGCCAGCAGCCCACGACAGGGTGATAATTCACCCCTCCACTTT.